The rows below give T cell receptor beta chains drawn from one sample of a study of T cells in localized non-small cell lung cancer. TCRdb keeps only in-frame clones here, not all; method: immunoSEQ multiplex PCR. The sample holds 35,000 to 50,000 clones, approximately 84% seen once. This specimen consisted of peripheral blood, obtained before any cancer treatment. These receptors were obtained from a man aged 40-75 years with stage I lung adenocarcinoma. CDR3s include the opening cysteine and the closing phenylalanine or tryptophan. A D gene is named only where the DNA matches it firmly. Clone size is shown for a subset of rows, as once, few, many or a class of expanded clone.

TRBJ2-2	-	TRBV13	-	TGTGCCAGCAGCACCAACAGGGCCGGGGAGCTGTTTTTT	CASSTNRAGELFF
TRBJ1-3	-	TRBV7-2	-	TGTGCCAGCAGCTTAAGTTGGGGGCAAGCTGGAAACACCATATATTTT	CASSLSWGQAGNTIYF
TRBJ2-7	-	TRBV28	-	TGTGCCAGCAGCTTAGACAGGATTGCCTACGAGCAGTACTTC	CASSLDRIAYEQYF
TRBJ1-1	TRBD1	TRBV5-1	-	TGCGCCAGCAGCCCCTGGGACAGGCAGAACACTGAAGCTTTCTTT	CASSPWDRQNTEAFF
TRBJ2-1	TRBD1	TRBV27	-	TGTGCCAGCACTCACAAACGGGGGACAGGGGCCTACAATGAGCAGTTCTTC	CASTHKRGTGAYNEQFF
TRBJ2-1	-	TRBV18	-	TGTGCCAGCTCACCACGGAGTCCCTACAATGAGCAGTTCTTC	CASSPRSPYNEQFF
TRBJ1-2	-	TRBV7-2	once	TGTGCCAGCAGCTTGGGCGGATCTAACTATGGCTACACCTTC	CASSLGGSNYGYTF
TRBJ2-3	-	TRBV21-1	-	TGTGCCAGCAGCAAAGGTGGGACTAGGTACCCTACGCAGTATTTT	CASSKGGTRYPTQYF
TRBJ2-1	TRBD1	TRBV4-3	once	TGCGCCAGCAGCCAAGACCCCGGGACAGGGGGCGGTGAGCAGTTCTTC	CASSQDPGTGGGEQFF
TRBJ1-3	-	TRBV5-4	few	TGTGCCAGCAGCGCTACCGGGACGAAAGGAAACACCATATATTTT	CASSATGTKGNTIYF
TRBJ2-7	-	TRBV2	-	TGTGCCAGCAGGGGGGACGGAACCTACGAGCAGTACTTC	CASRGDGTYEQYF
TRBJ2-3	-	TRBV11-2	-	TGTGCCAGCAGCCAGGAGGGATCAGATACGCAGTATTTT	CASSQEGSDTQYF
TRBJ1-2	-	TRBV10-3	-	TGTGCCATCAGTGACGACAGAAGCTTATATGGCTACACCTTC	CAISDDRSLYGYTF
TRBJ2-7	-	TRBV7-9	-	TGTGCCAGCAGCTTAGGTTCCTACGAGCAGTACTTC	CASSLGSYEQYF
TRBJ2-7	-	TRBV6-5	-	TGTGCCAGCGGCCCTGGAGGGACCCGTCACTACGAGCAGTACTTC	CASGPGGTRHYEQYF
TRBJ1-4	-	TRBV9	-	TGTGCCAGCAGCTATTCCCTATCGGGGACCGACGGAAAACTGTTTTTT	CASSYSLSGTDGKLFF
TRBJ2-2	TRBD2	TRBV11-2	-	TGTGCCAGCAGCTTTAGGACTAGCGGTACCGGGGAGCTGTTTTTT	CASSFRTSGTGELFF
TRBJ2-2	-	TRBV19	few	TGTGCCAGCCTTCCGCAAGGGGCGACCGGGGAGCTGTTTTTT	CASLPQGATGELFF
TRBJ1-4	TRBD1	TRBV5-4	-	TGTGCCAGCAGCCCCGGGACAGCAACTAATGAAAAACTGTTTTTT	CASSPGTATNEKLFF
TRBJ2-3	TRBD2	TRBV29-1	-	TGCAGCGCCTGTCTAGCGGGCACAGATACGCGGTATTTT	CSACLAGTDTRYF
TRBJ2-7	TRBD1	TRBV7-9	-	TGTGCCAGCAGCTTCGGGACAGGGGGATACGAGCAGTACTTC	CASSFGTGGYEQYF
TRBJ2-1	TRBD2	TRBV28	-	TGTGCCAGCCTCGCAAGGGCTAGCGGGGAGACATACAATGAGCAGTTCTTC	CASLARASGETYNEQFF
TRBJ2-7	-	TRBV9	-	TGTGCCAGCAGCGCCGCTTTTGGAGGCGAGCAGTACTTC	CASSAAFGGEQYF